Detailed here is one T cell receptor beta chain. Its antigen is undetermined. The record originates from a study of cytomegalovirus exposure and HLA in healthy donors. The PCR made use of 60 Vbeta and 13 Jbeta primers. Profiled with immunoSEQ multiplex PCR; TCRdb holds only in-frame clones, not every one. This table holds about 220,000 clones, about 80% found once. Study-level findings and limits: Investigators reported more than 150 TCR beta chains as tied to cytomegalovirus. Across donors, most TCRs were seen rarely, yet some public ones were widespread. Trimming of TCR beta V- and J-genes showed a link, identified in a later analysis, to a missense DCLRE1C variant.

The V end was cut by 7 bases, the J end by 7 bases, with 13 bases between. Germline CDR1 reads SGHAT; CDR2 reads FQNNGV. The CDR3 contains 12 residues. The chain couples TRBV11-2 to TRBJ2-5, with D maybe TRBD2 (5 bases). The TCR originated in a man between 18 and 35 years old in good health and CMV-seronegative. Sequencing used PBMCs. The CDR3 protein is CASTRGGGTQYF. CDR3 in DNA: TGTGCCAGCACCCGGGGTGGAGGGACCCAGTACTTC.